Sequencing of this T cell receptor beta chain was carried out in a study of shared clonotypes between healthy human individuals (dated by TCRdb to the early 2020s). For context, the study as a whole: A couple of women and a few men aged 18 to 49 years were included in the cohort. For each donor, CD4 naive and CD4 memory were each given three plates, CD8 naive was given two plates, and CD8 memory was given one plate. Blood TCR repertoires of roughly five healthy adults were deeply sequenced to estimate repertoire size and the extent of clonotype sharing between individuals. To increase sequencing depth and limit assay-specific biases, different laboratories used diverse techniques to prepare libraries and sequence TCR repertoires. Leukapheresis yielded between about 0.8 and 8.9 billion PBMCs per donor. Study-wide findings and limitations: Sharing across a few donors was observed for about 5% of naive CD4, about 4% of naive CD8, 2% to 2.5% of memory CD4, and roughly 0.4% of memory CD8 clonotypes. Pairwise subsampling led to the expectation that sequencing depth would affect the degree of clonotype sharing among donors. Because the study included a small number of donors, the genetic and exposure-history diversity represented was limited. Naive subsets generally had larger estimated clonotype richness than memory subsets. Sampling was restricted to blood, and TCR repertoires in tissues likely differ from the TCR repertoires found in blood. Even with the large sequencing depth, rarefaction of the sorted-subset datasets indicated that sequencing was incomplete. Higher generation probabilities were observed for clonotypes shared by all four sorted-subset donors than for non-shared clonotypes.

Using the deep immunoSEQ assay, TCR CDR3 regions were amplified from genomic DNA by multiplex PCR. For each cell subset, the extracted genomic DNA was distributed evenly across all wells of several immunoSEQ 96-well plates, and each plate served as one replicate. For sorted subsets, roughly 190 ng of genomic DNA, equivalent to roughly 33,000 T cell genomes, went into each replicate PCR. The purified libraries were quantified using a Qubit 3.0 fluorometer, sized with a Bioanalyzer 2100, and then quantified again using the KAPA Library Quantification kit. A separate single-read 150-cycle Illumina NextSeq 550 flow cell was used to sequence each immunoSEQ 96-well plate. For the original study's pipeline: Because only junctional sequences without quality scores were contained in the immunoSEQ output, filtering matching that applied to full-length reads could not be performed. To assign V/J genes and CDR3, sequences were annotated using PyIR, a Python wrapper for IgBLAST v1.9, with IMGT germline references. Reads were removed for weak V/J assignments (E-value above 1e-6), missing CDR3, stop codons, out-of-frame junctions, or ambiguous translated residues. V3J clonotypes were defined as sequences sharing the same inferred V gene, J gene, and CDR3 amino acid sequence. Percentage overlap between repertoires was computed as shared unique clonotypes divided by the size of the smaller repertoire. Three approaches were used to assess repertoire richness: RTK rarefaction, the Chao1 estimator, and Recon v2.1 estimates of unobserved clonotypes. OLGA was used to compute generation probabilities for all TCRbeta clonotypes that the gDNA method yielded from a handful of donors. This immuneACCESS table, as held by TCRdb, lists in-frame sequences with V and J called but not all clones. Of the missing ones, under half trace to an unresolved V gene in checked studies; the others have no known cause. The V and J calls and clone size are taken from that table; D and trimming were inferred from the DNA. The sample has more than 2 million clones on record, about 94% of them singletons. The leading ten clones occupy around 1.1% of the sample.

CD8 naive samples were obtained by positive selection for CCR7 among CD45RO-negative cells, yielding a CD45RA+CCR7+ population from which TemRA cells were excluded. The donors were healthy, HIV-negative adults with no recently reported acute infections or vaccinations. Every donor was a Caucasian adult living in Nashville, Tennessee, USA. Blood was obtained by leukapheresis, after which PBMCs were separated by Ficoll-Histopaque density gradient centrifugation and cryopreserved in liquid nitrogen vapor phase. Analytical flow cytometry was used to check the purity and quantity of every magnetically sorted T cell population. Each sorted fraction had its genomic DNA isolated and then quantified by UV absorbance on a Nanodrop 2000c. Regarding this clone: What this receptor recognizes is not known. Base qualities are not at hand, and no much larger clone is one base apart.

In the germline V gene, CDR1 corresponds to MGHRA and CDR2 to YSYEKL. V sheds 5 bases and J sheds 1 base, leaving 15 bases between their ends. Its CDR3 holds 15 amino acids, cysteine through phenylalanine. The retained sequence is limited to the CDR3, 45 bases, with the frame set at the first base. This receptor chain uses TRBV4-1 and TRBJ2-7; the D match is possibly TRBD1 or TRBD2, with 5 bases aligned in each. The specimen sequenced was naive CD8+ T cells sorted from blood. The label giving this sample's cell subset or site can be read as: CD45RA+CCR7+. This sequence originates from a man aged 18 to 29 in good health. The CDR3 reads CASSDHRDGSYEQYF. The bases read TGCGCCAGCAGCGATCACCGGGACGGATCCTACGAGCAGTACTTC.